The present T cell receptor (beta chain) was sequenced within a study of shared clonotypes between healthy human individuals (dated by TCRdb to the early 2020s). Study-wide context: A couple of women and a few men aged 18 to 49 years were included in the cohort. For each donor, three plates each were used for CD4 naive and CD4 memory, two plates were used for CD8 naive, and one plate was used for CD8 memory. Blood TCR repertoires of a handful of healthy adults were deeply sequenced to estimate repertoire size and the extent of clonotype sharing between individuals. Libraries were prepared and TCR repertoires were sequenced by different laboratories using diverse techniques, in order to increase sequencing depth and limit assay-specific biases. Between about 0.8 and 9 billion PBMCs per donor were obtained by leukapheresis.

Using the deep immunoSEQ assay, TCR CDR3 regions were amplified from genomic DNA by multiplex PCR. Genomic DNA extracted from each cell subset was distributed evenly over all wells of several immunoSEQ 96-well plates, and each plate served as one replicate. For sorted subsets, 150 to 250 ng genomic DNA, equal to about 30,000 T cell genomes, was loaded into each replicate PCR. Purified libraries were measured with a Qubit 3.0 fluorometer, size-checked on a Bioanalyzer 2100, and measured again with the KAPA Library Quantification kit. A separate single-read 150-cycle Illumina NextSeq 550 flow cell was used to sequence each immunoSEQ 96-well plate. In the authors' own workflow: Because the immunoSEQ output held only junctional sequences and lacked quality scores, the filtering could not match the filtering applied to full-length reads. To assign V/J genes and CDR3, sequences were annotated against IMGT germline references using PyIR, a Python wrapper for IgBLAST v1.9. Reads were removed for weak V/J assignments (E-value above 1e-6), missing CDR3, stop codons, out-of-frame junctions, or ambiguous translated residues. V3J clonotypes were defined as sequences sharing the same inferred V gene, J gene, and CDR3 amino acid sequence. The percentage overlap between two repertoires was calculated by dividing the number of shared unique clonotypes by the size of the smaller repertoire. Three approaches were used to assess repertoire richness: RTK rarefaction, the Chao1 estimator, and Recon v2.1 estimates of unobserved clonotypes. Generation probabilities were computed with OLGA for all TCRbeta clonotypes obtained by the gDNA method from four donors. This is the immuneACCESS table as TCRdb keeps it, with only in-frame sequences that have V and J called. A part of the clones is gone; compared with another copy, unresolved V genes explain less than half, and the rest is unexplained. D and trimming come from the DNA, and the V and J calls and clone size come from that table. Counted in this sample were 1.5 million to 2.5 million clones; approximately 95% of them appeared once. The ten most abundant clones make up around 1.2% of the sample.

What the study reported, not specific to this receptor: Across several donors, around 5% of naive CD4, around 3.5% of naive CD8, about 2% of memory CD4, and under 0.45% of memory CD8 clonotypes were shared. Sampling was limited to blood, and TCR repertoires in tissue likely differ from TCR repertoires in blood. Compared with non-shared clonotypes, clonotypes shared by all four sorted-subset donors had higher generation probabilities. Based on pairwise subsampling, the degree of clonotype sharing among donors was expected to be affected by sequencing depth. Because the study included only a small number of donors, the genetic and exposure-history diversity represented was limited. Estimated clonotype richness was generally larger for naive than for memory subsets. Rarefaction of sorted-subset datasets indicated incomplete sequencing despite the large sequencing depth.

CD8 naive samples were obtained by positive selection for CCR7 among CD45RO-negative cells, yielding a CD45RA+CCR7+ population from which TemRA cells were excluded. Healthy HIV-negative adults with no recently reported acute infections or vaccinations were included as donors. Only Caucasian adults living in Nashville, Tennessee, USA were represented among the donors. Blood was collected by leukapheresis, and PBMCs were isolated by Ficoll-Histopaque density gradient centrifugation and then cryopreserved in liquid nitrogen vapor phase. Purity and quantity of every magnetically sorted T cell population were checked by analytical flow cytometry. Genomic DNA was isolated from every sorted fraction and measured by UV absorbance on a Nanodrop 2000c. From its cysteine to its phenylalanine, the CDR3 spans 14 amino acids. The DNA shown is the 42-base CDR3, in frame from base 1. The germline V gene supplies CDR1 ENHRY and CDR2 SYGVKD. Ends trimmed: V by 6 bases, J by 4 bases; bases unmatched to a gene: 7.

In regard to this clone: Its antigen remains undetermined. No qualities accompany the bases; no much larger clone lies one base away.

Recombination linked TRBV10-3 to TRBJ2-7; the junction holds 9 bases that match TRBD1. The receptor was derived from a man between 18 and 29 years old in good health. Sequencing input: naive CD8+ T cells sorted from blood. What the cell subset or site label conveys for this sample: CD45RA+CCR7+. The CDR3 loop reads CAISWDRVGYEQYF. The DNA sequence is as follows: TGTGCCATCAGCTGGGACAGGGTGGGGTACGAGCAGTACTTC.